The rows below give T cell receptor beta chains drawn from one sample of a study of CDR3 diversity in severe acne. TCRdb re-analysed the PCR reads in MiXCR, keeping a single row per CDR3 protein. The sample contains some 90,000 distinct CDR3 sequences, approximately 49% of which appear only once. The sequenced sample was blood. Every receptor here comes from a male donor with severe acne vulgaris. Each CDR3 is given with its conserved first and last residue.

j_call v_call cdr3_length cdr3_aa
TRBJ2-5 TRBV7-8 17 CASSLAHEAGGGETQYF
TRBJ1-1 TRBV15 15 CATSRVGVMNTEAFF
TRBJ2-7 TRBV25-1 14 CASSEYLDDYEQHF
TRBJ2-5 TRBV10-3 15 CAIRTSGRAQETQYF
TRBJ2-7 TRBV29-1 16 CSVYSNRGRVPDEQYF
TRBJ1-4 TRBV12-3/TRBV12-4 14 CASSPLGGSEKLFF
TRBJ2-4 TRBV5-6 14 CASSLKGAKNIQYF
TRBJ1-6 TRBV9 14 CASSGTGGDSPLHF
TRBJ2-6 TRBV7-8 9 CASSLGGTF
TRBJ1-5 TRBV25-1 17 CASSPRPGRNSNQPQHF